Each of the 17 T cell receptor beta chains below was sequenced from the same sample in a study of CD8 T cells in ankylosing spondylitis. TCRdb passed the 5' RACE reads through MiXCR, listing each CDR3 protein once. The sample carries around 130,000 distinct CDR3 sequences, around 7% recorded once. Sequencing was performed on blood, either unsorted or a sorted T cell fraction (not recorded which). These receptors came from a male donor with ankylosing spondylitis or in good health (not recorded which).

A word on this clonotype: The final CDR3 position lacks the conserved phenylalanine or tryptophan, pointing to a likely read error. The DNA is left out, because the CDR3 cannot be placed on it with certainty; the CDR3 is given as TCRdb lists it. V is TRBV11-2 and J is TRBJ2-7; TRBD2 was called by the table and not checked on the DNA. The CDR3 has 18 amino acids, counting both end residues. The germline gives CDR1 SGHAT, CDR2 FQNNGV. The CDR3 reads CASSLYHGLAGTNYEEYL.

In its sample, this clonotype was seen a few times. The CDR3 DNA sequence: TGTGCCAGCAGTTCTGACAGTTCCTATGGCTACACCTTC. Its translation: CASSSDSSYGYTF. V gene TRBV28 combines with J gene TRBJ1-2; D may be TRBD1 (5 bases). CDR1 is MDHEN, CDR2 SYDVKM, per germline. The CDR3 covers 13 residues. Trimming left V 4 bases short and J 4 bases short, with 10 bases between.

The chain links TRBV20-1 to TRBJ2-7; D remains ambiguous. CDR3 length equals 13 residues. From germline, CDR1 is DFQATT and CDR2 SNEGSKA (reference sequence). V lost 6 bases to trimming and J lost 6 bases, with 18 bases between them. CDR3 bases: TGCAGTGCCCCATTCAAGGGTGAAGGCGAGCAGTACTTC. Translation gives CSAPFKGEGEQYF.

This clonotype occurred many times. The chain has TRBV5-1 and TRBJ2-2; 7 bases align to TRBD2. The V segment lost 4 bases and the J segment 4 bases; nucleotides outside the gene matches: 10. CDR3 length equals 16 residues. CDR1 is SGHRS, CDR2 YFSETQ, per germline. CDR3 nucleotide sequence: TGCGCCAGCAGCGGTTCCGCGGGAGCGGGCACCGGGGAGCTGTTTTTT. Protein product: CASSGSAGAGTGELFF.

This clonotype has at least ten counts. The chain recombines TRBV12-3 or TRBV12-4 with TRBJ1-2; D gene unclear. Trimming removed 6 bases from V and 1 base from J, with 12 bases in between. The CDR3 loop spans 14 amino acids. CDR3 nucleotides: TGTGCCAGCAGACAAAGGAATCTTAACTATGGCTACACCTTC. Protein product: CASRQRNLNYGYTF.

The sample holds many counts of this clonotype. The J gene is TRBJ1-2, the V gene TRBV25-1; TRBD1 aligns across 9 bases. CDR3 length: 15 residues. The germline V gene encodes CDR1 MGHDK and CDR2 SYGVNS. The trim removed 4 bases at V and 1 base at J, leaving 4 bases unmatched. CDR3 sequence: CASSGEDRGNYGYTF. CDR3 coding DNA: TGTGCCAGCAGTGGGGAGGACAGGGGTAACTATGGCTACACCTTC.

This clonotype has at least ten counts. The chain employs TRBV5-1 and TRBJ2-2; TRBD1 is a possible D gene (6 bases). This CDR3 has 15 amino acids. The germline V gene has CDR1 SGHRS and CDR2 YFSETQ. Trimming shortened V by 0 bases and J by 7 bases, and 13 bases separated the two germline ends. The CDR3 DNA sequence: TGCGCCAGCAGCTTGGTTACACAGGGCGGCGGGGAGCTGTTTTTT. Translation: CASSLVTQGGGELFF. The whole variable domain, filled in from reference TRBV5-1 and TRBJ2-2, reads KAGVTQTPRYLIKTRGQQVTLSCSPISGHRSVSWYQQTPGQGLQFLFEYFSETQRNKGNFPGRFSGRQFSNSRSEMNVSTLELGDSALYLCASSLVTQGGGELFFGEGSRLTVL.

At least ten counts were recorded for this clonotype. DNA for the CDR3: TGTGCCAGCAGCTTAATCGGGGGAAACACAGATACGCAGTATTTT. Amino acids: CASSLIGGNTDTQYF. V gene TRBV7-3 combines with J gene TRBJ2-3; D is perhaps TRBD2 (6 bases). With 1 base removed from V and 2 bases from J, the gap between germline ends came to 10 bases. Germline-derived CDR1 and CDR2 are SGHTA and FQGTGA. The length of the CDR3 is 15 residues.

This clonotype was observed many times. This chain uses TRBV7-9 with TRBJ2-5; D perhaps matches TRBD2 (6 bases). This CDR3 is built from 17 residues. Germline V gives CDR1 SEHNR, CDR2 FQNEAQ (reference sequence). V was clipped by 3 bases and J by 0 bases, with 17 bases between them. The CDR3 reads CASSFLPGLPYQETQYF. The CDR3 nucleotides read TGTGCCAGCAGCTTCCTACCGGGACTCCCGTACCAAGAGACCCAGTACTTC.

This clonotype has ten or more counts. The V and J genes are TRBV5-1 and TRBJ2-7; a possible D gene is TRBD1 (5 bases). Germline V CDR1 and CDR2: SGHRS, YFSETQ. V dropped 2 bases and J dropped 1 base, with 13 bases sitting between them. The CDR3 loop spans 15 amino acids. Written as DNA, the CDR3 is TGCGCCAGCAGCTTAGGGGCCACCGCTTCCTACGAGCAGTACTTC. Residues: CASSLGATASYEQYF.

This clonotype appeared many times. The chain is built from TRBV24-1 and TRBJ2-1; TRBD2 agrees at 7 bases. Germline loops: CDR1 KGHDR, CDR2 SFDVKD. CDR3 size: 15 residues. V shed 6 bases and J 0 bases; nucleotides not matched to a gene: 4. The CDR3 region has the DNA TGTGCCACCAGTCGCAGCGGGGTCTCCTACAATGAGCAGTTCTTC. Its protein product is CATSRSGVSYNEQFF.

This chain joins TRBV28 and TRBJ1-5; 10 nucleotides match TRBD1. The ends lost 5 bases at V and 6 bases at J; junction bases unmatched: 10. The CDR3 contains 16 residues. Germline CDR1 is MDHEN and CDR2 is SYDVKM. DNA of the CDR3: TGTGCCAGCAGTCCTCGACAGGGGGCCCTCGGTCAGCCCCAGCATTTT. This translates into CASSPRQGALGQPQHF.

This clonotype has a count of ten or more. The CDR3 protein is CASSPQVDNEQFF. Written as DNA, the CDR3 is TGTGCCAGCTCACCACAAGTTGACAATGAGCAGTTCTTC. The J gene is TRBJ2-1, the V gene TRBV18; no clear D gene. Germline V CDR1 and CDR2: KGHSH, LQKENI. The CDR3 extends over 13 amino acids. With 1 base removed from V and 5 bases from J, the gap between germline ends came to 6 bases.

This clonotype was seen repeatedly, ten times or more. The V and J genes are TRBV18 and TRBJ2-5; 8 positions match TRBD1. There are 16 residues in the CDR3. V trimming: 0 bases; J trimming: 5 bases; junction bases outside the gene matches: 8. Germline V CDR1 and CDR2: KGHSH, LQKENI. The CDR3 nucleotides are TGTGCCAGCTCACCACCGGCAGGGGGCTGGTCGGAGACCCAGTACTTC. This codes for CASSPPAGGWSETQYF.

This chain links TRBV4-2 with TRBJ1-1; 8 bases line up with TRBD1. CDR3 size: 17 residues. V shed 0 bases and J 6 bases; nucleotides not matched to a gene: 12. Germline V lookup: CDR1 LGHNA, CDR2 YNFKEQ. The CDR3 reads CASSQDWNDRGVAEAFF. CDR3 nucleotides: TGTGCCAGCAGCCAAGATTGGAACGACAGGGGAGTCGCTGAAGCTTTCTTT.

This clonotype was seen many times. V and J are TRBV10-3 and TRBJ2-5; D ambiguous. The CDR3 is 16 amino acids. With 3 bases removed from V and 3 bases from J, the gap between germline ends came to 17 bases. Germline V CDR1 and CDR2: ENHRY, SYGVKD. The CDR3 loop is CAISEGPGGVEETQYF. CDR3 nucleotide sequence: TGTGCCATCAGTGAAGGACCCGGCGGTGTGGAAGAGACCCAGTACTTC.

The sample holds many counts of this clonotype. The CDR3 sequence: CASTQYTGELFF. The DNA of the CDR3 is TGTGCCAGCACCCAGTACACCGGGGAGCTGTTTTTT. The V call is TRBV12-3 or TRBV12-4, the J call TRBJ2-2; D not certain. V was pared by 7 bases and J by 3 bases, with 6 bases between. The CDR3 consists of 12 residues.